These T cell receptor beta chains were read from a single sample in a study of T cell responses to AZD1222 COVID-19 vaccine. Profiled with immunoSEQ multiplex PCR; TCRdb holds only in-frame clones, not every one. The sample contains some 140,000 clones, 91% of which appear only once. Here the sequenced sample was peripheral blood, taken on day 0 of AZD1222 vaccination. Source of these receptors: an adult in good health. CDR3s include the opening cysteine and the closing phenylalanine or tryptophan. The D gene is left open where the match is weak. Clone sizes are given selectively: once, few, many, or a class where the clone is expanded.

- | TRBJ2-3 | TRBV7-3 | - | TGTGCCAGCAGCGCACTCGGGGATACGCAGTATTTT | CASSALGDTQYF
- | TRBJ1-4 | TRBV10-2 | - | TGCGCCAGCAGTGAGACCTACATGACAGTTAGACCTAATGAAAAACTGTTTTTT | CASSETYMTVRPNEKLFF
- | TRBJ2-7 | TRBV4-2 | - | TGTGCCAGCAGCCAAGAAGCGACCGTCTCCTACGAGCAGTACTTC | CASSQEATVSYEQYF
- | TRBJ1-2 | TRBV28 | TRBD1 | TGTGCCAGCAGGAGACAGGGCAGCAGCTACACCTTC | CASRRQGSSYTF
- | TRBJ2-7 | TRBV6-5 | - | TGTGCCAGCAGGACAGGCCCCTACGAGCAGTACTTC | CASRTGPYEQYF
few | TRBJ1-2 | TRBV5-8 | - | TGTGCCAGCAGCTTGGCCCTGGCAGGCTATGGCTACACCTTC | CASSLALAGYGYTF
- | TRBJ1-1 | TRBV13 | - | TGTGCCAGCAGCCCCACGCGACAGCCGAACACTGAAGCTTTCTTT | CASSPTRQPNTEAFF
- | TRBJ1-1 | TRBV7-2 | TRBD1 | TGTGCCAGCAGCGCGCGGACAGGGAACACTGAAGCTTTCTTT | CASSARTGNTEAFF
few | TRBJ1-2 | TRBV3-1/TRBV3-2 | - | TGTGCCAGCAGCCAAGAGTGGGGGCAGGGTAACTATGGCTACACCTTC | CASSQEWGQGNYGYTF
- | TRBJ1-1 | TRBV28 | - | TGTGCCAGCAGTTTGTGGTTAGGAAGCACTGAAGCTTTCTTT | CASSLWLGSTEAFF
few | TRBJ1-6 | TRBV7-2 | - | TGTGCCAGCAGCCCACAGTATAACGATAATTCACCCCTCCACTTT | CASSPQYNDNSPLHF
- | TRBJ1-5 | TRBV4-1 | - | TGCGCCAGCAGCCAAATTTGGGGCAGGGTAAGGCAGCCCCAGCATTTT | CASSQIWGRVRQPQHF
- | TRBJ1-1 | TRBV11-2 | - | TGTGCCAGCAGCCGAAACAGGGCAGGCACTGAAGCTTTCTTT | CASSRNRAGTEAFF
once | TRBJ1-5 | TRBV3-1/TRBV3-2 | - | TGTGCCAGCAGCCCGACTATGAATCAGCCCCAGCATTTT | CASSPTMNQPQHF
- | TRBJ1-5 | TRBV24-1 | TRBD1 | TGTGCCACCGCCGAGGGGGGACAGGGCAATCAGCCCCAGCATTTT | CATAEGGQGNQPQHF
- | TRBJ1-2 | TRBV2 | TRBD1 | TGTGCCAGCAGTGAAGGTGGCGGGGGACAGGGCTACACCTTC | CASSEGGGGQGYTF
- | TRBJ1-1 | TRBV27 | - | TGTGCCAGCCGGCAGAACACTGAAGCTTTCTTT | CASRQNTEAFF
- | TRBJ1-1 | TRBV7-8 | - | TGTGCCAGCAGCTTAGACAGGGAAACTGAAGCTTTCTTT | CASSLDRETEAFF
- | TRBJ1-2 | TRBV5-4 | TRBD1 | TGTGCCAGCAGCTTGGATGGGACAGGGGAAGGCTACACCTTC | CASSLDGTGEGYTF
- | TRBJ1-1 | TRBV11-3 | - | TGTGCCAGCAGCTTAATTTCCAGCGTGGTGGCTTTCTTT | CASSLISSVVAFF
- | TRBJ2-1 | TRBV2 | - | TGTGCCAGCAGTGAACTGGGGGGCCGTTCCTACAATGAGCAGTTCTTC | CASSELGGRSYNEQFF
- | TRBJ2-1 | TRBV11-3 | TRBD1 | TGTGCCAGCACCTTCAGGGGGTTCTCGGTTTACAATGAGCAGTTCTTC | CASTFRGFSVYNEQFF
- | TRBJ2-7 | TRBV28 | - | TGTGCCAGCAGTTTCCCCCCAGGTAGGGGGATCTACGAGCAGTACTTC | CASSFPPGRGIYEQYF
- | TRBJ1-2 | TRBV5-1 | - | TGCGCCAGCAGCTCCGGACACGGACAATCCTATGGCTACACCTTC | CASSSGHGQSYGYTF
- | TRBJ2-1 | TRBV5-4 | TRBD1 | TGTGCCAGCAGACTCGACAGGGCGGTTTACAATGAGCAGTTCTTC | CASRLDRAVYNEQFF
- | TRBJ1-2 | TRBV10-3 | - | TGTGCCATCAGTGAGTCGTTGGGAAAACTGGGGCAACGTCCTTACTATGGCTACACCTTC | CAISESLGKLGQRPYYGYTF
- | TRBJ2-5 | TRBV5-8 | - | TGTGCCAGCAGCTTGTTGGGGTTCGGGGAGACCCAGTACTTC | CASSLLGFGETQYF
- | TRBJ1-4 | TRBV4-2 | - | TGTGCCAGCAGCCAAGCTGGGGGGGCTAGTGAAAAACTGTTTTTT | CASSQAGGASEKLFF
- | TRBJ2-1 | TRBV9 | TRBD2 | TGTGCCAGCAGCCTCTACAGCGGGGCCTACAATGAGCAGTTCTTC | CASSLYSGAYNEQFF
once | TRBJ2-5 | TRBV7-9 | - | TGTGCCAGCAGCTATGCCTCCCAAGAGACCCAGTACTTC | CASSYASQETQYF
- | TRBJ1-4 | TRBV10-3 | - | TGTGCCATCAGTGAAGGATGGGGGACATCGTACGAAAAACTGTTTTTT | CAISEGWGTSYEKLFF
- | TRBJ2-7 | TRBV7-8 | TRBD2 | TGTGCCAGCAGCTTCCCTCGGACTAGCGGGACCTACGAGCAGTACTTC | CASSFPRTSGTYEQYF
- | TRBJ1-2 | TRBV4-2 | - | TGTGCCAGCAGCCCCGAAAAGAAAGGGGGCTACACCTTC | CASSPEKKGGYTF
- | TRBJ2-7 | TRBV28 | TRBD1 | TGTGCCAGCAAGCGGACAGGGGGCACGTCCTACGAGCAGTACTTC | CASKRTGGTSYEQYF
- | TRBJ1-3 | TRBV10-3 | - | TGTGCCATCATGGGGGGGTTCGGAAACACCATATATTTT | CAIMGGFGNTIYF
- | TRBJ2-7 | TRBV18 | - | TGTGCCAGCTCAAAGGACAAACCATACGAGCAGTACTTC | CASSKDKPYEQYF
- | TRBJ1-5 | TRBV3-1/TRBV3-2 | - | TGTGCCAGCAGCCAAGAATTCCCAGGGATCAGCAATCAGCCCCAGCATTTT | CASSQEFPGISNQPQHF
- | TRBJ2-5 | TRBV7-2 | TRBD1 | TGTGCCAGCAGCAAGGACAGGGGGCGAGAGACCCAGTACTTC | CASSKDRGRETQYF
- | TRBJ1-1 | TRBV19 | - | TGTGCCACAGTCGGTGGGGCAGGGACCCGTGTGGAAGCTTTCTTT | CATVGGAGTRVEAFF
- | TRBJ2-3 | TRBV6-5 | - | TGTGCCAGCAGCCTTACTCGAACTAGCACAGATACGCAGTATTTT | CASSLTRTSTDTQYF
- | TRBJ1-2 | TRBV27 | - | TGTGCCAGCAGTACCCTGGGACTCAAAACCTATGGCTACACCTTC | CASSTLGLKTYGYTF
- | TRBJ1-4 | TRBV19 | - | TGTGCCAGTACCCTGGGGGCCGCCGGAGGTGAAAAACTGTTTTTT | CASTLGAAGGEKLFF
- | TRBJ1-2 | TRBV28 | TRBD1 | TGTGCCAGTAGGGGACAGCAAACCTATGGCTACACCTTC | CASRGQQTYGYTF
- | TRBJ2-1 | TRBV5-5 | TRBD2 | TGTGCCAGCAGCTTGTTCCTAGCGGGGGTGGTAGAGCAGTTCTTC | CASSLFLAGVVEQFF
- | TRBJ2-5 | TRBV3-1/TRBV3-2 | TRBD1 | TGTGCCAGCAGCCAAGGGCCCGCAGGGGGACAAGAGACCCAGTACTTC | CASSQGPAGGQETQYF
- | TRBJ2-6 | TRBV5-5 | - | TGTGCCAGCAGCCGGCCTCGGGACTCTGGGGCCAACGTCCTGACTTTC | CASSRPRDSGANVLTF